The sample holds many counts of the clone carrying this TCR beta chain. As yet, its antigen is unknown. None of the patients had undergone any treatment ahead of thyroid surgery. This entry comes from a study of metastatic and nonmetastatic thyroid tumors. Study observations and caveats: In blood and tumor, TCR beta diversity was reportedly significantly higher in malignant thyroid tumors than in benign nodules.

MiXCR was used by TCRdb to re-call the PCR reads. The sample has roughly 40,000 clones; about 15% are singletons. The CDR3 spans 16 residues. The germline V gene has CDR1 DFQATT and CDR2 SNEGSKA (reference sequence). Unmatched junction bases numbered 10, after V lost 2 bases and J lost 0 bases. The specimen was tumor tissue. The rearrangement joins TRBV20-1 to TRBJ2-7; 7 nucleotides align to TRBD2. The TCR was taken from a female donor with papillary thyroid cancer or a benign thyroid nodule (not recorded which). Some clones in this sample may be carry-over from other donors' samples. The CDR3 here is CSARRGTAGSSYEQYF. For the CDR3, the DNA is TGCAGTGCTAGAAGGGGCACAGCGGGATCCTCCTACGAGCAGTACTTC.